This TCR beta chain was captured in a study of blood T cell repertoires in COVID-19. The V and J ends lost 4 bases and 5 bases respectively, with 15 bases between them. This CDR3 spans 14 amino acids. Germline CDR1 SGHRS, CDR2 YFSETQ. Sequencing was performed with immunoSEQ multiplex PCR; in TCRdb, only in-frame clones are kept and a portion is missing. The top ten hold over 1.5% of the sample, which has 200,000 or so clones, roughly 90% seen once. The clonotype was recovered from a man aged 40-49 years with active or convalescent COVID-19. This sequence joins TRBV5-1 and TRBJ2-5; D call uncertain. The material sequenced was peripheral blood. The CDR3 nucleotides read TGCGCCAGCAGCACCTCGAGTAATATCGAGACCCAGTACTTC. Its protein is CASSTSSNIETQYF.